The rows below give T cell receptor beta chains drawn from one sample of a study of long-term antiretroviral therapy in people with HIV. Clones were read by immunoSEQ multiplex PCR, and TCRdb kept only the in-frame ones, dropping some. The table records approximately 25,000 clones, about 86% of them present only once. This specimen was unsorted PBMCs, taken about 4.5 years after starting antiretroviral therapy. The receptors derive from a man aged 25-45 years with HIV. Both conserved end residues are part of each CDR3. D genes are given only for firm matches. Clone size is not always given. Where it is, it says once, few, many or a class for expanded clones.

TRBV5-8	TRBJ2-2	NA	NA	TGTGCCAGCAGCTTTTCCCGCACCGGGGAGCTGTTTTTT	CASSFSRTGELFF
TRBV11-1	TRBJ1-2	NA	NA	TGTGCCAGCAGCAAGCCCGGGACACTTAACTATGGCTACACCTTC	CASSKPGTLNYGYTF
TRBV5-1	TRBJ2-7	TRBD2	NA	TGCGCCAGCAGCTTGGGGGGTAGGCTAGCGGGGGGCGTCGAGCAGTACTTC	CASSLGGRLAGGVEQYF
TRBV4-1	TRBJ2-2	NA	NA	TGCGCCAGCAGCCAAGATCAAGGGGCGAGGTACACCGGGGAGCTGTTTTTT	CASSQDQGARYTGELFF
TRBV4-2	TRBJ1-2	NA	NA	TGTGCCAGCAGTTTGCCGGAGAGAATCCTTGCTGGCTACACCTTC	CASSLPERILAGYTF
TRBV7-9	TRBJ1-2	TRBD1	NA	TGTGCCAGCAGCTCGTCGACAGGGTGGCTGGATGGCTACACCTTC	CASSSSTGWLDGYTF
TRBV5-6	TRBJ2-7	NA	NA	TGTGCCAGCAGCCACCGACAGGCGATCTACGAGCAGTACTTC	CASSHRQAIYEQYF
TRBV9	TRBJ2-1	NA	NA	TGTGCCAGCAGCGTAGAGATTGGGGGGTCGCGGCACAATGAGCAGTTCTTC	CASSVEIGGSRHNEQFF
TRBV7-8	TRBJ2-3	NA	NA	TGTGCCAGCAGCTTAGGGTTTGGGGATACGCAGTATTTT	CASSLGFGDTQYF
TRBV5-1	TRBJ2-3	NA	NA	TGCGCCAGCAGCTTGTGGCAGGTCGACACAGATACGCAGTATTTT	CASSLWQVDTDTQYF
TRBV30	TRBJ1-1	NA	NA	TGTGCCTGGAGTATGGCTGAAGCTTTCTTT	CAWSMAEAFF
TRBV5-4	TRBJ1-2	TRBD1	NA	TGTGCCAGCAAAGGGGACAGGGTGTCAGAAGGCTACACCTTC	CASKGDRVSEGYTF
TRBV4-2	TRBJ2-3	NA	NA	TGTGCCAGCAGCCAAGAAACAGGGAATTGGGGTACGCAGTATTTT	CASSQETGNWGTQYF
TRBV4-3	TRBJ2-7	NA	NA	TGCGCCAGCAGCCAAGATCTAGGTGGAGGACCATCCTACGAGCAGTACTTC	CASSQDLGGGPSYEQYF
TRBV7-9	TRBJ1-2	TRBD1	NA	TGTGCCAGCTCAACAGGGGGCGTGGATGGCTACACCTTC	CASSTGGVDGYTF
TRBV5-1	TRBJ1-6	NA	few	TGCGCCAGCGCTACCGGTACAGTTAATTCACCCCTCCACTTT	CASATGTVNSPLHF
TRBV5-6	TRBJ2-7	TRBD1	NA	TGTGCCAGCAGCTTAGGAGGACAGGGTTACGAGCAGTACTTC	CASSLGGQGYEQYF
TRBV7-8	TRBJ2-1	NA	NA	TGTGCCAGCAGCTTGGACCAGGTGACCTACAATGAGCAGTTCTTC	CASSLDQVTYNEQFF
TRBV29-1	TRBJ2-7	NA	NA	TGCAGCGTTGGGGATTCACCCTACGAGCAGTACTTC	CSVGDSPYEQYF
TRBV13	TRBJ1-5	TRBD1	NA	TGTGCCAGCAGCTCATCAGGGGGCGCAGAGCCCCAGCATTTT	CASSSSGGAEPQHF
TRBV5-4	TRBJ1-2	TRBD1	NA	TGTGCCAGCAGCTTGGACGGCACAGGGGGCGATGGCTACACCTTC	CASSLDGTGGDGYTF
TRBV5-1	TRBJ1-4	TRBD1	NA	TGCGCCAGCAGCTTACAGGGGGGGAATGAAAAACTGTTTTTT	CASSLQGGNEKLFF
TRBV15	TRBJ2-1	NA	NA	TGTGCCACCAGCAGAGATCGTACTCTAAACACTGAGCAGTTCTTC	CATSRDRTLNTEQFF
TRBV4-3	TRBJ1-2	NA	NA	TGCGCCAGCAGCTCTGGCATCTCTAACTATGGCTACACCTTC	CASSSGISNYGYTF
TRBV5-6	TRBJ1-5	TRBD1	NA	TGTGCCAGCAGCTTGGGGAACAGGGGCTTTAATCAGCCCCAGCATTTT	CASSLGNRGFNQPQHF
TRBV29-1	TRBJ1-2	NA	NA	TGCAGCGTTGTCCAAGTGGCAGGGGTTGTTACGGGCTACACCTTC	CSVVQVAGVVTGYTF
TRBV5-4	TRBJ2-1	NA	NA	TGTGCCAGCAGCCCCAAGACTGAGCTCGGTGGTGAGCAGTTCTTC	CASSPKTELGGEQFF
TRBV7-9	TRBJ1-4	NA	NA	TGTGCCAGCAACACCGACGACGGTGAAAAACTGTTTTTT	CASNTDDGEKLFF
TRBV2	TRBJ1-2	NA	NA	TGTGCCAGTAGGGCCGTGCAGGGCTACACCTTC	CASRAVQGYTF
TRBV4-3	TRBJ1-1	NA	NA	TGCGCCAGCAGCCCGGGCGTATGGACTGAAGCTTTCTTT	CASSPGVWTEAFF
TRBV10-3	TRBJ2-7	NA	NA	TGTGCCATCAGTAGAACTATAATTCAGTCAAAGGGTTCCTACGAGCAGTACTTC	CAISRTIIQSKGSYEQYF
TRBV6-5	TRBJ2-5	TRBD1	NA	TGTGCCAGCAGTTACCGGGGACAGGGCCAAGAGACCCAGTACTTC	CASSYRGQGQETQYF
TRBV10-3	TRBJ1-3	NA	NA	TGTGCCATCAGCCTCGGGGCTGGAAACACCATATATTTT	CAISLGAGNTIYF
TRBV4-3	TRBJ1-4	TRBD1	NA	TGCGCCAGCAGCAAACTGACAGGGGGTAATGAAAAACTGTTTTTT	CASSKLTGGNEKLFF
TRBV6-6	TRBJ2-2	NA	NA	TGTGCCAGCAGTTACGTCCCCCCCAAGGACACCGGGGAGCTGTTTTTT	CASSYVPPKDTGELFF
TRBV30	TRBJ1-1	NA	NA	TGTGCCTGGAGTGTACTGAACACTGAAGCTTTCTTT	CAWSVLNTEAFF
TRBV18	TRBJ1-5	NA	NA	TGTGCCAGCTCACCAAGACAGGATCAGCCCCAGCATTTT	CASSPRQDQPQHF
TRBV4-2	TRBJ1-2	TRBD1	NA	TGTGCCAGCAGCCGCCGGGACAGGGCTTCGAACTATGGCTACACCTTC	CASSRRDRASNYGYTF
TRBV4-3	TRBJ1-2	NA	NA	TGCGCCAGCAGCCTTTGGAATTACGGACAGTCTTTAAACTATGGCTACACCTTC	CASSLWNYGQSLNYGYTF
TRBV4-3	TRBJ1-1	NA	NA	TGCGCCAGCAGCCGCGTGGCTGTGGGGGTTTCAGAAGCTTTCTTT	CASSRVAVGVSEAFF
TRBV2	TRBJ2-7	NA	few	TGTGCCAGCAGTCCCCGACTGAGCTCCTACGAGCAGTACTTC	CASSPRLSSYEQYF
TRBV4-3	TRBJ1-1	TRBD1	once	TGCGCCAGCAGCCAAGCCATTAACAGGGGGCGAGGAACTGAAGCTTTCTTT	CASSQAINRGRGTEAFF
TRBV4-1	TRBJ2-7	TRBD2	NA	TGCGCCAGCAGCCATCCTAGCGGGAGAAGAGGGGGAGGGGAGCAGTACTTC	CASSHPSGRRGGGEQYF
TRBV9	TRBJ2-1	NA	NA	TGTGCCAGCAGCGTCGGGGGTGGGTCCCACAATGAGCAGTTCTTC	CASSVGGGSHNEQFF
TRBV19	TRBJ2-7	NA	NA	TGTGCCAGTTTTACGGAGTCCTACGAGCAGTACTTC	CASFTESYEQYF
TRBV6-5	TRBJ2-7	NA	NA	TGTGCCAGCAGTGCGCAGGGGGGGAGGCACGAGCAGTACTTC	CASSAQGGRHEQYF
TRBV7-2	TRBJ2-7	TRBD2	NA	TGTGCCAGCAGCCTGGTGGCCACTAGCGGGGGGGCCGGTGAGCAGTACTTC	CASSLVATSGGAGEQYF
TRBV18	TRBJ1-1	TRBD1	NA	TGTGCCAGCTCAACAGGGGGTCGCACTGAAGCTTTCTTT	CASSTGGRTEAFF